The text below deals with one T cell receptor beta chain. Its antigen is undetermined. The data belong to a study of response to subunit inactivated influenza vaccine. Each CDR3 protein is one row after TCRdb ran MiXCR on the RT-PCR reads. The sample shows about 780,000 distinct CDR3 sequences, about 18% of them seen only once. General study findings and limits: Few additional T cells are recruited per seasonal influenza vaccination, authors suggested.

The sequence was collected from a man aged 50-59 years who received an inactivated influenza vaccine. The sequencing here drew on PBMCs from blood, taken about 5 days after vaccination.

This CDR3 reads CASNMGVGSYNSPLHF. DNA for the CDR3: TGTGCCAGCAACATGGGGGTTGGCTCCTATAATTCACCCCTCCACTTT. This chain joins TRBV12-3 or TRBV12-4 and TRBJ1-6, with D maybe TRBD1 (5 bases). There are 16 residues in the CDR3. V lost 7 bases to trimming and J lost 0 bases, with 13 bases between them.